Shown below are 14 T cell receptor beta chains from a single sample sequenced in a study of PD-L1 blockade in urothelial cancer. TCRdb's copy holds only in-frame clones and misses some; the assay was immunoSEQ multiplex PCR. This sample has fewer than 60,000 clones, with 80% to 90% found just once. Regarding time point: pretreatment peripheral blood. The sequencing used PBMCs, collected around atezolizumab (anti-PD-L1) treatment. These receptors were collected from a man aged 70 or older with urothelial cancer.

The chain joins TRBV5-1 to TRBJ1-1, with D maybe TRBD1 (6 bases). The CDR3 loop spans 15 amino acids. With 3 bases removed from V and 4 bases from J, the gap between germline ends came to 16 bases. The germline gives CDR1 SGHRS, CDR2 YFSETQ. CDR3 region: CASSSLQGQSTEAFF. The DNA of the CDR3 is TGCGCCAGCAGCTCACTTCAGGGGCAGAGCACTGAAGCTTTCTTT.

This clone was counted a single time. The chain has TRBV6-1 and TRBJ2-1; TRBD1 matches 9 bases. The CDR3 loop spans 14 amino acids. J gave up 6 bases and V 5 bases, and 5 bases lay outside the gene matches. Germline V gives CDR1 MNHNS, CDR2 SASEGT. This chain's CDR3 is CASSTGGWGNEQFF. In DNA, the CDR3 is TGTGCCAGCAGTACAGGGGGCTGGGGCAATGAGCAGTTCTTC.

This clone showed up just a few times. The chain uses TRBV14 and TRBJ1-2; D gene unclear. V shed 0 bases and J shed 8 bases, with 16 bases lying between them. The CDR3 is made up of 15 amino acids. Germline V CDR1 and CDR2: SGHDN, FVKESK. The CDR3 here is CASSQDRGVPAGYTF. The CDR3 region has the DNA TGTGCCAGCAGCCAAGATCGCGGGGTTCCAGCCGGCTACACCTTC.

The V gene is TRBV6-1, the J gene TRBJ2-7; 7 bases agree with TRBD2. Trimming cost V 2 bases and J 2 bases; bases outside gene matches: 6. Germline V gene sequence: CDR1 MNHNS, CDR2 SASEGT. The CDR3 totals 15 residues. The CDR3 sequence: CASSEFAGVAYEQYF. The DNA for the CDR3 is TGTGCCAGCAGTGAATTCGCGGGGGTAGCCTACGAGCAGTACTTC.

This rearrangement joins TRBV5-8 to TRBJ1-2, with D uncertain. The germline V gene encodes CDR1 SGHTS and CDR2 YDEGEE. V gave up 2 bases and J gave up 2 bases, with 10 bases separating them. This CDR3 is 14 amino acids long. The DNA for the CDR3 is TGTGCCAGCAGCTTCCGGGAGAAAAACTATGGCTACACCTTC. Residues: CASSFREKNYGYTF.

The chain has TRBV6-6 and TRBJ2-1; D may be TRBD2 (6 bases). The CDR3 spans 13 residues. The V and J ends lost 10 bases and 5 bases respectively, with 15 bases between them. Germline values: CDR1 MNHNY, CDR2 SVGAGI (reference sequence). CDR3 nucleotide sequence: TGTGCCACCGAGGCGGGACCGCACAATGAGCAGTTCTTC. Protein product: CATEAGPHNEQFF.

The chain is built from TRBV5-1 and TRBJ2-6; the D is unclear. Between the trimmed V and J ends, which lost 7 bases and 0 bases, there was a span of 11 bases. Germline CDR1 is SGHRS and CDR2 is YFSETQ. This CDR3 has 15 amino acids. The CDR3 bases are TGCGCCAGCCGGTCTACCTCCTCTGGGGCCAACGTCCTGACTTTC. This gives the protein CASRSTSSGANVLTF.

The chain carries TRBV7-2 and TRBJ1-2; 8 bases fit TRBD1. Germline V lookup: CDR1 SGHTA, CDR2 FQGNSA. This CDR3 has 15 residues. V was clipped by 7 bases and J by 7 bases; unmatched bases: 14. The CDR3 nucleotides read TGTGCCAGCACCACAGGGGGGGGTCTGGTTCTTGGCTACACCTTC. Its protein product is CASTTGGGLVLGYTF.

This clone appeared a single time. This chain connects TRBV7-8 to TRBJ1-1; possible D gene TRBD1, 5 bases. V was cut by 4 bases and J by 11 bases, with 17 bases left in between. The CDR3 runs to 13 residues. CDR1 is SGHVS, CDR2 FQNEAQ, per germline. CDR3 DNA sequence: TGTGCCAGCAGCTGGACCCCAGGGCGCGATGCTTTCTTT. This codes for CASSWTPGRDAFF.

The chain links TRBV5-1 to TRBJ2-1; 7 bases map to TRBD2. Trimming took 4 bases from V and 9 from J; bases not matched to a gene: 10. The CDR3 runs 14 residues. Germline lookup yields CDR1 SGHRS and CDR2 YFSETQ. Here the CDR3 reads CASSPFRGGSEQFF. The CDR3 bases are TGCGCCAGCAGCCCCTTTCGCGGGGGAAGTGAGCAGTTCTTC.

The rearrangement links TRBV7-9 to TRBJ2-1, with D uncertain. V lost 6 bases and J lost 7, with 16 bases in between. Per the germline V gene, CDR1 is SEHNR and CDR2 is FQNEAQ (reference sequence). This CDR3 contains 14 residues. CDR3 nucleotide sequence: TGTGCCAGCAGGAGCGCCTCCCGCCTGAATGAGCAGTTCTTC. This sequence encodes CASRSASRLNEQFF.

The J gene is TRBJ1-1, the V gene TRBV6-1; 7 bases fit TRBD1. With V trimmed by 5 bases and J by 5 bases, 8 bases remained unmatched. Germline CDR1 MNHNS, CDR2 SASEGT. This CDR3 contains 14 residues. The chain's CDR3 is CASSLGAGGTEAFF. The CDR3 nucleotides read TGTGCCAGCAGTCTCGGGGCAGGGGGTACTGAAGCTTTCTTT.

The chain recombines TRBV11-3 with TRBJ2-7; D may be TRBD2 (5 bases). Germline-derived CDR1 and CDR2 are SGHNT and YENEEA. This CDR3 is 13 amino acids long. V was shortened by 3 bases and J by 0 bases, with 6 bases between the two germline ends. The CDR3 here is CASSLDFSYEQYF. The CDR3 coding sequence is TGTGCCAGCAGCTTGGACTTCTCCTACGAGCAGTACTTC.

The chain carries TRBV28 and TRBJ2-3; 14 bases agree with TRBD2. This CDR3 comprises 18 residues. Trimming cost V 7 bases and J 3 bases; bases outside gene matches: 12. Per the germline V gene, CDR1 is MDHEN and CDR2 is SYDVKM. In DNA form, the CDR3 reads TGTGCCAGCACCGACGGGGGACTAGCGGGAGTGAGGACAGATACGCAGTATTTT. Translated: CASTDGGLAGVRTDTQYF.